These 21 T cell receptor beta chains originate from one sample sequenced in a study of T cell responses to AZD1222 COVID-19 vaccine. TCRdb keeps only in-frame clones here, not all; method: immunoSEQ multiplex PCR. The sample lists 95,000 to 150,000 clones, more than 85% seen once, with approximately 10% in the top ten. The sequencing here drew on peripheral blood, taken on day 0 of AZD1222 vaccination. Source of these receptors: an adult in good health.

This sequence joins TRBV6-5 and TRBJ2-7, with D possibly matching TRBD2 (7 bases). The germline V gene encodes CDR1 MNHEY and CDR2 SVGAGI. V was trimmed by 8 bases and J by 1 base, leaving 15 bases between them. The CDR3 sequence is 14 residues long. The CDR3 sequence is CASSRGGRSYEQYF. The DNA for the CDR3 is TGTGCCAGCTCCAGGGGAGGGCGGTCCTACGAGCAGTACTTC.

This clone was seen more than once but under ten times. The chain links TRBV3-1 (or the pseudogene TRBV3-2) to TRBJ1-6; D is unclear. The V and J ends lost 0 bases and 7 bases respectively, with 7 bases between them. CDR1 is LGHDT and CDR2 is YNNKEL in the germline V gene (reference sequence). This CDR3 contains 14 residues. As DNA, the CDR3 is TGTGCCAGCAGCCAAGATCGGCCAAATTCACCCCTCCACTTT. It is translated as CASSQDRPNSPLHF.

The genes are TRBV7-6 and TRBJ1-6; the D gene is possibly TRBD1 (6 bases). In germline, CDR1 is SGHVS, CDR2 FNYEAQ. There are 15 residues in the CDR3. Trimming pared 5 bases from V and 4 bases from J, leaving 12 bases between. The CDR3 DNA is TGTGCCAGCAGCGCCTCCGGACAGTATAATTCACCCCTCCACTTT. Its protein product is CASSASGQYNSPLHF.

The chain's CDR3 is CASSPRGTAYGYTF. DNA for the CDR3: TGTGCCAGCTCACCGCGCGGGACAGCCTATGGCTACACCTTC. The J gene is TRBJ1-2, the V gene TRBV18, with 7 bases matching TRBD1. The germline gives CDR1 KGHSH, CDR2 LQKENI. V shed 3 bases, J shed 4 bases, and the junction held 5 bases outside the gene matches. The CDR3 has 14 amino acids.

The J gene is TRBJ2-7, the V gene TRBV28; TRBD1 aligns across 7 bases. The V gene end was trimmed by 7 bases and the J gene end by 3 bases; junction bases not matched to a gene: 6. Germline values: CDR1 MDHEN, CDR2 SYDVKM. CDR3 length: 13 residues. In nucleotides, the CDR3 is TGTGCCAGCACCCGGGACAGTTTCTACGAGCAGTACTTC. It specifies CASTRDSFYEQYF.

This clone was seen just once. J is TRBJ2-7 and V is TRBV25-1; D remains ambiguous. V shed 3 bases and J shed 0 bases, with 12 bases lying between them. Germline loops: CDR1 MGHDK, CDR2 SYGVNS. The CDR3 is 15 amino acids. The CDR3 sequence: CASSDPGAISYEQYF. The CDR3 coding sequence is TGTGCCAGCAGTGATCCGGGCGCGATCTCCTACGAGCAGTACTTC.

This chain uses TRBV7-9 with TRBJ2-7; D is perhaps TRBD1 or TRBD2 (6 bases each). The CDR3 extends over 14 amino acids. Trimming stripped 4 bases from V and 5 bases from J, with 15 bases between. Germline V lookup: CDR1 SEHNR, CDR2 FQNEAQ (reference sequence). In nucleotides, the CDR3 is TGTGCCAGCAGCTCCCTAGGGGGGATCGACGAGCAGTACTTC. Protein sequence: CASSSLGGIDEQYF.

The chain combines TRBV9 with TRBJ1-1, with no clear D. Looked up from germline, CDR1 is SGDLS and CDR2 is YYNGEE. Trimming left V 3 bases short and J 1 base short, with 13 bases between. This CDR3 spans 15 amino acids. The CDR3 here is CASSADPHRNTEAFF. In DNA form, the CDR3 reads TGTGCCAGCAGCGCCGACCCGCATCGGAACACTGAAGCTTTCTTT.

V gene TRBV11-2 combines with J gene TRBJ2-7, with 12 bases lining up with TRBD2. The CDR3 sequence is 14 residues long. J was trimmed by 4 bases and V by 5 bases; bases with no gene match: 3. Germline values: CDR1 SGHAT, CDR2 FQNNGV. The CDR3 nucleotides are TGTGCCAGCAGCGCCCTAGCGGGAGGGTACGAGCAGTACTTC. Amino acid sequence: CASSALAGGYEQYF.

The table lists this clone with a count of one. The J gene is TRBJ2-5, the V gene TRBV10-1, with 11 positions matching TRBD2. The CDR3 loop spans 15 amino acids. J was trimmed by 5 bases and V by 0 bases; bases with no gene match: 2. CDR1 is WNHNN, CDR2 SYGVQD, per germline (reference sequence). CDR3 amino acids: CASSESTSGSETQYF. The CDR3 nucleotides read TGCGCCAGCAGTGAGTCAACTAGCGGGAGCGAGACCCAGTACTTC.

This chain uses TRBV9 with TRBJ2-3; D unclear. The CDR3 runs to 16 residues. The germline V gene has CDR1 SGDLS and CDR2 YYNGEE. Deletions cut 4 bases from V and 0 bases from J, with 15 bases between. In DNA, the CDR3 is TGTGCCAGCAGCTCCCCGGCAGGAGCTAGCACAGATACGCAGTATTTT. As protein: CASSSPAGASTDTQYF.

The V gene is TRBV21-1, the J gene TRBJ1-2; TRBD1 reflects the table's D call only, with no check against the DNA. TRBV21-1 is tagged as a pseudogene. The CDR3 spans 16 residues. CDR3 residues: CASSARKTGESYGYTF. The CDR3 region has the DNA TGTGCCAGCAGCGCGAGAAAGACAGGGGAGAGCTATGGCTACACCTTC.

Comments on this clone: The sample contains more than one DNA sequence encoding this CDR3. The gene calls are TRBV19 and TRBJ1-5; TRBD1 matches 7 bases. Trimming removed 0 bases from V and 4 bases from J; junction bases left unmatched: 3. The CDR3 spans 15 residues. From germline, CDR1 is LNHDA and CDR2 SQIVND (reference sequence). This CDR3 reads CASSIEDRLNQPQHF. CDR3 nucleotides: TGTGCCAGTAGTATAGAGGACAGGCTTAATCAGCCCCAGCATTTT.

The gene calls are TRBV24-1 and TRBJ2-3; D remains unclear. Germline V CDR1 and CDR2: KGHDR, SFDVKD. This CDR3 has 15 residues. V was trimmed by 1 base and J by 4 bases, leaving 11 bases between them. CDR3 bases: TGTGCCACCAGTGATTTCAAGTCCCGGGCAGATACGCAGTATTTT. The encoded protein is CATSDFKSRADTQYF.

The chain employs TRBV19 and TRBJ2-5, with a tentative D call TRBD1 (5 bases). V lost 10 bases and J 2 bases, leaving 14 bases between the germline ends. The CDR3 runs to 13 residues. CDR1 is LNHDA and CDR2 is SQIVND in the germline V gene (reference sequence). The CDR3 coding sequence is TGTGCCAAAATAGACAGAAGACAAGAGACCCAGTACTTC. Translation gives CAKIDRRQETQYF.

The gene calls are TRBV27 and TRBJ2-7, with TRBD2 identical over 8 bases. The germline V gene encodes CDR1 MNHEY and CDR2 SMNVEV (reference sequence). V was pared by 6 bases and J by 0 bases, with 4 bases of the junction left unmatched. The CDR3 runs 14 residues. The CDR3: CASRGSGSSYEQYF. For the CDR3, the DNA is TGTGCCAGCAGGGGAAGCGGGAGCTCCTACGAGCAGTACTTC.

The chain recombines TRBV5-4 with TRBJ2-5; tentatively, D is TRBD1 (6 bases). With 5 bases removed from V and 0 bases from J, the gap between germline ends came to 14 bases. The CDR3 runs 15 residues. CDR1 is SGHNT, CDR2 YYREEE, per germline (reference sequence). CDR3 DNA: TGTGCCAGCAGTTCGAAACAGGGCTACCAAGAGACCCAGTACTTC. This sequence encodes CASSSKQGYQETQYF.

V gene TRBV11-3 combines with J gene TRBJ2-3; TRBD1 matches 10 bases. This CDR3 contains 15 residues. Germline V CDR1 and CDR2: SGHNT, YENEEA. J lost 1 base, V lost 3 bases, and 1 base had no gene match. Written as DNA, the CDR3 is TGTGCCAGCAGCTTTGGGACAGGGGGCACAGATACGCAGTATTTT. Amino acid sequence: CASSFGTGGTDTQYF.

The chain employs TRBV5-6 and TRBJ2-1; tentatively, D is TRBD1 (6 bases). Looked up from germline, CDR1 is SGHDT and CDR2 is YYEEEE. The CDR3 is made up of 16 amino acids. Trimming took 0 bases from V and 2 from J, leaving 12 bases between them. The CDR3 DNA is TGTGCCAGCAGCTTGGGGACAGAACCCACCTACAATGAGCAGTTCTTC. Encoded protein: CASSLGTEPTYNEQFF.

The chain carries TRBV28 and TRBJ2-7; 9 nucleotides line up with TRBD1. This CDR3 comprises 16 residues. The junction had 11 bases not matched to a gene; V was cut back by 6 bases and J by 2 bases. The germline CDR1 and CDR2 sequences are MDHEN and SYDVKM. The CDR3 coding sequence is TGTGCCAGCAGCCACCACCGGACAGGGGTCCCCTACGAGCAGTACTTC. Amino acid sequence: CASSHHRTGVPYEQYF.

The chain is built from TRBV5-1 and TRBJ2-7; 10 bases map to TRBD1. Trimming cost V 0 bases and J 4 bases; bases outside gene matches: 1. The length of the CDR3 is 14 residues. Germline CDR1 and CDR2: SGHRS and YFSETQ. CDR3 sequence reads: CASSLAGQGYEQYF. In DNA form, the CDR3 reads TGCGCCAGCAGCTTGGCGGGACAGGGGTACGAGCAGTACTTC.